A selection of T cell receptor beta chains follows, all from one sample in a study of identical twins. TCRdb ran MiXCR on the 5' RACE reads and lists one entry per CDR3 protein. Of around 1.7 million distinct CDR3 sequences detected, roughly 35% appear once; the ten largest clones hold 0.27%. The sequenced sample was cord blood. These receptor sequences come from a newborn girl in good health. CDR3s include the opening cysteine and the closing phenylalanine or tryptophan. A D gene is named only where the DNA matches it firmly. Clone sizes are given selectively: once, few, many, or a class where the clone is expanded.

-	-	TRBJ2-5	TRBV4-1	TGCGCCAGCAGCCAAGGCCCACTAGTACAAGAGACCCAGTACTTC	CASSQGPLVQETQYF
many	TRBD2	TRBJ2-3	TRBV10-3	TGTGCCATCAGTACTAGCGGCACAGATACGCAGTATTTT	CAISTSGTDTQYF
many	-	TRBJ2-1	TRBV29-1	TGCAGCGTTGAAGTCCTTCACAATGAGCAGTTCTTC	CSVEVLHNEQFF
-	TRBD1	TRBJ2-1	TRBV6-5	TGTGCCAGCAGTTACGGACAGGCCTTCTCCTACGAGCAGTTCTTC	CASSYGQAFSYEQFF
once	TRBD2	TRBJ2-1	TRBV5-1	TGCGCCAGCAGCTTGGGTCGCGGGGGGGGCATCAATGAGCAGTTCTTC	CASSLGRGGGINEQFF
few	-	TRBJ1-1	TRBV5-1	TGCGCCAGCAGCTTGGTCGTGATGAACACTGAAGCTTTCTTT	CASSLVVMNTEAFF
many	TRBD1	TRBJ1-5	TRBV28	TGTGCCAGCAGTTCCGGACAGGGGGGTCAGCCCCAGCATTTT	CASSSGQGGQPQHF
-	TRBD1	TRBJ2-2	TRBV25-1	TGTGCCCATCGTTCCCACAGGGGCACCGGGGAGCTGTTTTTT	CAHRSHRGTGELFF
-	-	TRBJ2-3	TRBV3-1	TGTGCCAGCAGCTATGGGGTAGCGCGATTCACAGATACGCAGTATTTT	CASSYGVARFTDTQYF
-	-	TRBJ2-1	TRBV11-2	TGTGCCAGCAGCTTCCTGACCCTCCGTCCGCCCTACAATGAGCAGTTCTTC	CASSFLTLRPPYNEQFF
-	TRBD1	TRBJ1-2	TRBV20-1	TGCAGTGCTAGAGGAGAAAGGGGGACAGGGGGATGGAATGGCTACACCTTC	CSARGERGTGGWNGYTF
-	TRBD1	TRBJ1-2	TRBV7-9	TGTGCCAGCAGCGACTGGACAGGGGCGTACTATGGCTACACCTTC	CASSDWTGAYYGYTF
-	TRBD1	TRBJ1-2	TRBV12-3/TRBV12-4	TGTGCCAGCAGTTCCTCGGGACAGGGGGCGCTCGGCTATGGCCACACCTTC	CASSSSGQGALGYGHTF